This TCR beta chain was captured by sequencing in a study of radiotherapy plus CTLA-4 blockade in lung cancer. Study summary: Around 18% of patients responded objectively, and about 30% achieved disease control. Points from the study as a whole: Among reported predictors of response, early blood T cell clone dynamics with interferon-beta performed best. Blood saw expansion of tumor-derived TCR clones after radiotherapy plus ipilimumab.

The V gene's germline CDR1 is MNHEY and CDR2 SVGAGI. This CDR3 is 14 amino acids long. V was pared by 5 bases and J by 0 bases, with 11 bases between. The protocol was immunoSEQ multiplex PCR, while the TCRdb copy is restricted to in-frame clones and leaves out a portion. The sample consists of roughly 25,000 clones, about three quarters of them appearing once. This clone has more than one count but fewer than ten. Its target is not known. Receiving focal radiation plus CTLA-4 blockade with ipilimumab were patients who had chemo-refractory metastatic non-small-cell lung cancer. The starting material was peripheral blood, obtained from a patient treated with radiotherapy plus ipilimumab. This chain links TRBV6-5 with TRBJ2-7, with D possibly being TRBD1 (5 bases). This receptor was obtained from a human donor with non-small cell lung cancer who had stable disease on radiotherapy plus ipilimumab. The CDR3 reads CASSLGPSSYEQYF. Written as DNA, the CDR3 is TGTGCCAGCAGTCTGGGGCCTAGCTCCTACGAGCAGTACTTC.